This TCR beta chain appears in the sequencing data of a study of control samples from healthy donors and cancer patients. The data were produced by immunoSEQ multiplex PCR, yet TCRdb's version contains in-frame clones alone and is incomplete. The table lists 130,000 or so clones, 94% of them singletons, with over 10% in the top ten. The V and J ends lost 5 bases and 0 bases respectively, with 14 bases between them. The CDR3 length is 17 residues. The germline V gene encodes CDR1 MNHEY and CDR2 SMNVEV (reference sequence). V is TRBV27 and J is TRBJ2-6; D ambiguous. The sequenced material came from blood. This sequence was found in a man aged 35 to 55 in good health. Here the CDR3 reads CASSPWARRSGANVLTF. In DNA, the CDR3 is TGTGCCAGCAGTCCATGGGCCCGACGCTCTGGGGCCAACGTCCTGACTTTC.